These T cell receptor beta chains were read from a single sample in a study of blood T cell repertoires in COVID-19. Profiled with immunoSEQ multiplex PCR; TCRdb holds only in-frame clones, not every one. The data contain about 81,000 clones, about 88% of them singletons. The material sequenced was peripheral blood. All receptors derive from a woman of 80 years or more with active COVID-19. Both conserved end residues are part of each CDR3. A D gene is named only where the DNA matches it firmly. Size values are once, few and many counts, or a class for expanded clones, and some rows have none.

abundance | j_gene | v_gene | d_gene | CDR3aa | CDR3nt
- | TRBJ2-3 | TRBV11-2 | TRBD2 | CASSLGGGLAGGSTDTQYF | TGTGCCAGCAGCTTAGGAGGGGGTCTAGCGGGAGGGAGCACAGATACGCAGTATTTT
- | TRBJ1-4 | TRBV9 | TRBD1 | CASSPGTGGGSNEKLFF | TGTGCCAGCAGCCCTGGGACAGGGGGCGGGTCTAATGAAAAACTGTTTTTT
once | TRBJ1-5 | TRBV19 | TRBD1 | CASSIRQGGHQPQHF | TGTGCCAGTAGTATCCGACAGGGGGGGCATCAGCCCCAGCATTTT
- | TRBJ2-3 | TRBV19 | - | CASSIKFRTSSTDTQYF | TGTGCCAGTAGTATAAAGTTCAGAACCTCTAGCACAGATACGCAGTATTTT
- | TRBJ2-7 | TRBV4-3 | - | CASSPGSGGAYEQYF | TGCGCCAGCAGCCCAGGGAGCGGAGGGGCGTACGAGCAGTACTTC
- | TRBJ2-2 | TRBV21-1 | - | CASSLWNTGELFF | TGTGCCAGCAGCCTATGGAACACCGGGGAGCTGTTTTTT
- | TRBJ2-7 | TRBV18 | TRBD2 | CASSPGLAGLYEQYF | TGTGCCAGCTCACCAGGGCTAGCGGGACTTTACGAGCAGTACTTC
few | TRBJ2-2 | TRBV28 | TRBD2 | CATGARTSGNTGELFF | TGTGCCACCGGGGCCCGGACTAGCGGGAACACCGGGGAGCTGTTTTTT
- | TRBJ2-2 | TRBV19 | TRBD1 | CASSIGTGGFGELFF | TGTGCCAGTAGTATCGGGACAGGGGGATTCGGGGAGCTGTTTTTT
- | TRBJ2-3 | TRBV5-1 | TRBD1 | CASSLGQAGGRDTQYF | TGCGCCAGCAGCCTGGGGCAGGCAGGGGGCAGGGATACGCAGTATTTT
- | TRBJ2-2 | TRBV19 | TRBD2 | CASSSPVLAGSTGELFF | TGTGCCAGTAGCTCCCCCGTACTAGCGGGAAGTACCGGGGAGCTGTTTTTT
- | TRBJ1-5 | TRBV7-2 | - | CASSPGTRFGSNQPQHF | TGTGCCAGCAGCCCAGGGACACGCTTTGGTAGCAATCAGCCCCAGCATTTT
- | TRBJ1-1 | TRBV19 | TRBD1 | CAVDRGLGNTEAFF | TGTGCCGTAGACAGGGGGCTAGGGAACACTGAAGCTTTCTTT
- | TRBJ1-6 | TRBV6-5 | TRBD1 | CASRDSRGRLSPLHF | TGTGCCAGCAGGGACTCCAGGGGGCGCCTCTCACCCCTCCACTTT
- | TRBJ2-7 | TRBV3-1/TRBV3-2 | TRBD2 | CASSPAGDEQYF | TGTGCCAGCAGCCCAGCGGGAGACGAGCAGTACTTC
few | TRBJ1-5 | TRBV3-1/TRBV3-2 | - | CASSQDDGYSNQPQHF | TGTGCCAGCAGCCAGGATGACGGGTATAGCAATCAGCCCCAGCATTTT
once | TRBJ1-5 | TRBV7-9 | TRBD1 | CASSPGDRVEQPQHF | TGTGCCAGCAGCCCCGGGGACAGGGTAGAGCAGCCCCAGCATTTT
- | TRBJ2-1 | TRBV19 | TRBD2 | CASSIVGLADSSYNEQFF | TGTGCCAGTAGTATAGTTGGACTAGCGGATAGCTCCTACAATGAGCAGTTCTTC
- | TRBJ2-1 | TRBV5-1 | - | CASSLVGSSYNEQFF | TGCGCCAGCAGCTTGGTGGGGAGCTCCTACAATGAGCAGTTCTTC
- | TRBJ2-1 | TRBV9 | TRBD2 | CASSVGTSGSNEQFF | TGTGCCAGCAGCGTAGGGACTAGCGGGTCCAATGAGCAGTTCTTC
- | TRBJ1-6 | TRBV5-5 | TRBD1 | CASSPGQGRNSPLHF | TGTGCCAGCAGCCCGGGACAGGGGAGGAACTCACCCCTCCACTTT
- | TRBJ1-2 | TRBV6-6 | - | CASSYLKGDGYTF | TGTGCCAGCAGTTACCTAAAGGGGGATGGCTACACCTTC
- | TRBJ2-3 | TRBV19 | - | CASSMADSSTDTQYF | TGTGCCAGTAGTATGGCGGATTCGAGCACAGATACGCAGTATTTT
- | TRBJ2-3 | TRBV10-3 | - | CAISAGAGTDTQYF | TGTGCCATCAGTGCCGGCGCGGGCACAGATACGCAGTATTTT
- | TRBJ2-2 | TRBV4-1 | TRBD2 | CASSRGLAGGTYTGELFF | TGCGCCAGCAGCCGGGGACTAGCGGGAGGAACGTACACCGGGGAGCTGTTTTTT
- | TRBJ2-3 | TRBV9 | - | CASSAQPQSTDTQYF | TGTGCCAGCAGCGCTCAGCCACAGAGCACAGATACGCAGTATTTT
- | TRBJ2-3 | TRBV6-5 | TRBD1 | CASSYGTGGSGGTQYF | TGTGCCAGCAGTTACGGGACAGGGGGTTCTGGCGGTACGCAGTATTTT